These 22 T cell receptor beta chains were sequenced from one sample in a study of cytomegalovirus exposure and HLA in healthy donors. With 60 Vbeta and 13 Jbeta primers, the PCR was carried out. Only in-frame clones appear in the TCRdb table, and some are missing; sequencing was by immunoSEQ multiplex PCR. The data contain some 150,000 clones, around four fifths of them seen just once; the ten biggest clones take up 0.95% to 1.5%. The sample consisted of PBMCs. The receptors here all came from a woman aged 45-65 years in good health and CMV-seronegative.

The chain couples TRBV5-5 to TRBJ2-1; weak D call: TRBD2 (5 bases). Per the germline V gene, CDR1 is SGHKS and CDR2 is YYEKEE (reference sequence). V lost 0 bases to trimming and J lost 4 bases, with 11 bases between them. This CDR3 has 15 residues. The CDR3, as DNA: TGTGCCAGCAGCTTGGACGGGATGGGGTACAATGAGCAGTTCTTC. It translates to CASSLDGMGYNEQFF. The complete variable domain, with remaining parts taken from reference TRBV5-5 and TRBJ2-1, reads DAGVTQSPTHLIKTRGQQVTLRCSPISGHKSVSWYQQVLGQGPQFIFQYYEKEERGRGNFPDRFSARQFPNYSSELNVNALLLGDSALYLCASSLDGMGYNEQFFGPGTRLTVL.

The V call is TRBV7-8, the J call TRBJ2-3; TRBD1 might be the D (6 bases). CDR3 length: 17 amino acids. Germline lookup yields CDR1 SGHVS and CDR2 FQNEAQ. The V end lost 5 bases, the J end lost 2 bases, and 20 bases lay between the germline ends. This CDR3 reads CASSPLPGHLDTDTQYF. The CDR3 DNA sequence: TGTGCCAGCAGCCCTTTGCCGGGACACTTAGACACAGATACGCAGTATTTT.

The genes are TRBV5-4 and TRBJ2-5; 8 bases are shared with TRBD1. V shed 6 bases, J shed 5 bases, and the junction held 3 bases outside the gene matches. The CDR3 consists of 12 residues. Germline-derived CDR1 and CDR2 are SGHNT and YYREEE (reference sequence). The CDR3 sequence is CASNRQGETQYF. DNA of the CDR3: TGTGCCAGCAACCGACAGGGGGAGACCCAGTACTTC.

The chain combines TRBV6-5 with TRBJ2-7; no definite D call. This CDR3 region has 13 residues. Germline V gene data show CDR1 as MNHEY and CDR2 as SVGAGI. Trimming cost V 9 bases and J 3 bases, with 15 bases left between them. This chain's CDR3 is CASSRSAHYEQYF. CDR3 nucleotides: TGTGCCAGTTCCCGGAGTGCCCACTACGAGCAGTACTTC.

The V call is TRBV13, the J call TRBJ2-1, with 11 bases matching TRBD2. J was trimmed by 10 bases and V by 4 bases; bases with no gene match: 15. The CDR3 covers 17 residues. Germline lookup yields CDR1 PRHDT and CDR2 FYEKMQ (reference sequence). This chain's CDR3 is CASSSLTTSGAFGEQFF. As DNA, the CDR3 is TGTGCCAGCAGCTCCCTCACGACTAGCGGGGCTTTTGGGGAGCAGTTCTTC.

The chain couples TRBV6-5 to TRBJ2-3; possible D gene TRBD2, 5 bases. V lost 5 bases, J lost 3 bases, and 9 bases lay in between. This CDR3 has 13 amino acids. Per germline, CDR1 MNHEY and CDR2 SVGAGI. The CDR3 reads CASSTPGTDTQYF. CDR3 DNA: TGTGCCAGCAGTACCCCGGGAACAGATACGCAGTATTTT.

The gene calls are TRBV9 and TRBJ1-3; no firm D call. The CDR3 spans 15 residues. Germline CDR1 and CDR2: SGDLS and YYNGEE. Deletions cut 1 base from V and 0 bases from J, with 8 bases between. CDR3 nucleotide sequence: TGTGCCAGCAGCGTATTCGGGAGCTCTGGAAACACCATATATTTT. This sequence encodes CASSVFGSSGNTIYF.

V is TRBV6-5 and J is TRBJ1-6; 8 positions match TRBD1. Per germline, CDR1 MNHEY and CDR2 SVGAGI. After removal of 8 bases from V and 0 bases from J, the junction contained 3 bases not matched to a gene. The CDR3 sequence is 15 residues long. The CDR3, as DNA: TGTGCCAGCGTCGACAGGGGCTCCTATAATTCACCCCTCCACTTT. Amino acid sequence: CASVDRGSYNSPLHF.

Turning to this clone: The germline gene is not matched at one end of the junction; a read error may be the cause. V gene TRBV11-3 combines with J gene TRBJ1-1, with TRBD1 matching over 9 bases. CDR1 is SGHNT, CDR2 YENEEA, per germline. This CDR3 comprises 16 residues. The DNA of the CDR3 is TGTGCCAGCAGCCAGACGTGGACAGGGGTGAATACTGAAGCTTTCTTT. It codes for CASSQTWTGVNTEAFF.

This chain joins TRBV7-2 and TRBJ2-1; D uncertain. V gave up 1 base and J gave up 2 bases, with 6 bases separating them. The CDR3 covers 14 residues. CDR1 SGHTA and CDR2 FQGNSA come from the germline V gene. This CDR3 is CASSLVGPYNEQFF. DNA for the CDR3: TGTGCCAGCAGCTTAGTGGGCCCCTACAATGAGCAGTTCTTC.

The chain joins TRBV9 to TRBJ2-1; a weak D match, TRBD2 (5 bases). The germline V gene has CDR1 SGDLS and CDR2 YYNGEE. V lost 0 bases and J lost 8, with 9 bases in between. The CDR3 consists of 13 residues. CDR3: CASSVAGLDEQFF. In DNA, the CDR3 is TGTGCCAGCAGCGTAGCGGGATTGGATGAGCAGTTCTTC.

The chain carries TRBV19 and TRBJ1-2; possible D gene TRBD1, 5 bases. Germline CDR1 and CDR2: LNHDA and SQIVND (reference sequence). V shed 4 bases and J shed 7 bases, with 22 bases lying between them. The CDR3 contains 16 residues. This chain's CDR3 is CASSTVAGRPGGGYTF. The CDR3, as DNA: TGTGCCAGTAGTACGGTGGCAGGGAGGCCCGGAGGTGGCTACACCTTC.

This clone has just a few counts. The genes are TRBV7-7 and TRBJ2-2; D is ambiguous. The CDR3 consists of 15 residues. With 4 bases removed from V and 1 base from J, the gap between germline ends came to 10 bases. From germline, CDR1 is SSHAT and CDR2 FNYEAQ (reference sequence). The CDR3 is CASSYGTKNTGELFF. CDR3 coding DNA: TGTGCCAGCAGCTACGGCACTAAGAACACCGGGGAGCTGTTTTTT. Full variable domain (rest looked up from reference TRBV7-7 and TRBJ2-2): GAGVSQSPRYKVTKRGQDVTLRCDPISSHATLYWYQQALGQGPEFLTYFNYEAQPDKSGLPSDRFSAERPEGSISTLTIQRTEQRDSAMYRCASSYGTKNTGELFFGEGSRLTVL.

The J gene is TRBJ1-6, the V gene TRBV28; 8 bases line up with TRBD1. Looked up from germline, CDR1 is MDHEN and CDR2 is SYDVKM. This CDR3 has 16 residues. Germline trimming cut 5 bases from V and 5 bases from J; bases unmatched to any gene: 8. Here the CDR3 reads CASSPGGTGHNSPLHF. For the CDR3, the DNA is TGTGCCAGCAGTCCTGGGGGGACAGGTCATAATTCACCCCTCCACTTT.

The chain joins TRBV7-2 to TRBJ2-7, with 15 bases that match TRBD2. The CDR3 has 18 residues. J lost 7 bases, V lost 5 bases, and 15 bases had no gene match. The germline V gene encodes CDR1 SGHTA and CDR2 FQGNSA. CDR3 protein: CASSPGLAGGPRPGEQYF. In nucleotides, the CDR3 is TGTGCCAGCAGCCCGGGACTAGCGGGAGGTCCTCGTCCTGGGGAGCAGTACTTC.

The chain uses TRBV7-9 and TRBJ2-7, with TRBD1 matching over 8 bases. The junction had 5 bases not matched to a gene; V was cut back by 5 bases and J by 5 bases. The germline V gene has CDR1 SEHNR and CDR2 FQNEAQ (reference sequence). The CDR3 loop spans 13 amino acids. The CDR3 loop reads CASSTWTGNEQYF. CDR3 nucleotides: TGTGCCAGCAGCACTTGGACAGGGAACGAGCAGTACTTC.

The chain combines TRBV21-1 with TRBJ1-4; the table assigns TRBD1, which was not confirmed against the DNA. TRBV21-1 is a pseudogene. The CDR3 loop spans 16 amino acids. The CDR3, as DNA: TGTGCCAGGCTCAATAACCGGGACACAGTTTATGAAAAACTGTTTTTT. Translated, it gives CARLNNRDTVYEKLFF.

V is TRBV28 and J is TRBJ1-5; no clear D. Per the germline V gene, CDR1 is MDHEN and CDR2 is SYDVKM. The CDR3 spans 17 residues. Trimming shortened V by 4 bases and J by 0 bases, and 16 bases separated the two germline ends. As DNA, the CDR3 is TGTGCCAGCAGTTATTTTTCGGAGAATTATAGCAATCAGCCCCAGCATTTT. Translated: CASSYFSENYSNQPQHF.

The chain employs TRBV28 and TRBJ2-7; 7 nucleotides match TRBD2. The trim removed 3 bases at V and 2 bases at J, leaving 1 base unmatched. The CDR3 consists of 13 residues. The germline V gene encodes CDR1 MDHEN and CDR2 SYDVKM. The DNA of the CDR3 is TGTGCCAGCAGTTTCGGGACTACCTACGAGCAGTACTTC. It translates to CASSFGTTYEQYF.

This chain connects TRBV7-9 to TRBJ2-2; TRBD1 is a possible D gene (6 bases). The CDR3 is 15 amino acids. Trimming cost V 8 bases and J 2 bases, with 15 bases left between them. CDR1 and CDR2 from the germline V gene are SEHNR and FQNEAQ (reference sequence). The CDR3 region has the DNA TGTGCCAGCCTTAAGGGGGTTCTAAACACCGGGGAGCTGTTTTTT. This translates into CASLKGVLNTGELFF.

This chain uses TRBV19 with TRBJ1-2; 9 bases agree with TRBD1. This CDR3 has 17 amino acids. The ends lost 7 bases at V and 5 bases at J; junction bases unmatched: 17. From germline, CDR1 is LNHDA and CDR2 SQIVND (reference sequence). CDR3 residues: CASTPAQGARDGYGYTF. The DNA for the CDR3 is TGTGCCAGTACCCCGGCACAGGGGGCGCGAGACGGGTATGGCTACACCTTC. The whole variable domain, filled in from reference TRBV19 and TRBJ1-2, reads DGGITQSPKYLFRKEGQNVTLSCEQNLNHDAMYWYRQDPGQGLRLIYYSQIVNDFQKGDIAEGYSVSREKKESFPLTVTSAQKNPTAFYLCASTPAQGARDGYGYTFGSGTRLTVV.

The chain carries TRBV19 and TRBJ1-5; 11 nucleotides align to TRBD1. V gave up 5 bases and J gave up 1 base; unmatched junction bases: 4. The V gene's germline CDR1 is LNHDA and CDR2 SQIVND (reference sequence). The length of the CDR3 is 16 residues. DNA for the CDR3: TGTGCCAGTAGTCTGGGACAGGGGGGGAGCAATCAGCCCCAGCATTTT. The encoded protein is CASSLGQGGSNQPQHF.